This TCR beta chain was profiled in a study of lymphopenia after photon versus proton radiotherapy. Produced via immunoSEQ multiplex PCR; TCRdb's table is partial and in-frame only. The sample lists about 28,000 clones, approximately 85% seen once, with approximately 31% in the top ten. Study results and caveats: Oligoclonal CD8+ Temra expansion after nadir drove photon patients' diversity drop. Post-nadir TCR diversity decline inversely tracked overall survival among those who died. Under photons, naive T cells and diversity fell while effector/memory populations rose.

A note on this clone: Its antigen remains unidentified.

Unmatched junction bases numbered 10, after V lost 7 bases and J lost 8 bases. The CDR3 length is 14 residues. Germline CDR1 reads LNHDA; CDR2 reads SQIVND (reference sequence). The receptor was derived from a man aged 50 to 60 with gastric cancer. The source material was peripheral blood, sampled from a patient treated with photon-based radiotherapy. This chain links TRBV19 with TRBJ1-4, with TRBD1 identical over 7 bases. The CDR3 protein is CASTGTAGIEKLFF. CDR3 DNA sequence: TGTGCCAGTACCGGGACAGCCGGCATAGAAAAACTGTTTTTT.